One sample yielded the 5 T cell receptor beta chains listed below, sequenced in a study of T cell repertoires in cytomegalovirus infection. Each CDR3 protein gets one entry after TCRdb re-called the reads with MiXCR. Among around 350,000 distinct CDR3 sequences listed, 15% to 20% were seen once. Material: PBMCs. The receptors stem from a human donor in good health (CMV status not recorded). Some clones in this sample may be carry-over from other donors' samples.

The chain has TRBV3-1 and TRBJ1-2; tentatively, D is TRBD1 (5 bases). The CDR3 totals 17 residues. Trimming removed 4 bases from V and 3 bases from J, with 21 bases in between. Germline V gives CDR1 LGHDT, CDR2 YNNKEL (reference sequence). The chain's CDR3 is CASSPPQWGGSDYGYTF. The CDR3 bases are TGTGCCAGCAGCCCCCCTCAGTGGGGCGGGTCGGACTATGGCTACACCTTC.

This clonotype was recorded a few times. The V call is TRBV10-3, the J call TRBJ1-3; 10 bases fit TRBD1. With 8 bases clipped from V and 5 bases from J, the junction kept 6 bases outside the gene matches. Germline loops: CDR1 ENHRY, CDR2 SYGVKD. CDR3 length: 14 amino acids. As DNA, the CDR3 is TGTGCCATCGGTCCGGGACAGGGGCGAAACACCATATATTTT. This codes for CAIGPGQGRNTIYF.

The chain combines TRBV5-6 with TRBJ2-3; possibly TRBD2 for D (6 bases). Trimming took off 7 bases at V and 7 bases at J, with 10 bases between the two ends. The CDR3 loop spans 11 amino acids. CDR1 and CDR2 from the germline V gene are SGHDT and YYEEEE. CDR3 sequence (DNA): TGTGCCAGCGCTGGGGGGTATACGCAGTATTTT. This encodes CASAGGYTQYF.

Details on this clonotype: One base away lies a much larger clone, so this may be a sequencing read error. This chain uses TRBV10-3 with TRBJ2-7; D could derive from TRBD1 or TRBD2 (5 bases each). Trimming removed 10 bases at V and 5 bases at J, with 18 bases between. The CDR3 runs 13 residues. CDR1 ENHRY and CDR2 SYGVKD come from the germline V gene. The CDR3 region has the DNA TGTGCCACCCGCAGGGACGTGGAAGACGAGCAGTACTTC. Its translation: CATRRDVEDEQYF.

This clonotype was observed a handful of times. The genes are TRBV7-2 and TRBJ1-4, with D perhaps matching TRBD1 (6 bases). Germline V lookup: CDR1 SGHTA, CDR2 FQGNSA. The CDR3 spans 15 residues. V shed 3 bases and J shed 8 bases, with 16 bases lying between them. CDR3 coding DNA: TGTGCCAGCAGCTTTGACCAGGGGTATGAGGAAAAACTGTTTTTT. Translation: CASSFDQGYEEKLFF.